This note documents a single TCR beta chain sequence. The specificity of this receptor is unknown. The sample holds no much larger clone one base away, and base qualities are not on file. According to the study, the label for this sample's time point signals: pretreatment peripheral blood. The cohort comprised around 30 patients with locally advanced or metastatic urothelial carcinoma treated at Memorial Sloan Kettering on a trial protocol. Peripheral blood mononuclear cells were collected pretreatment and during treatment, with between 1 and 8 total time points per patient. The Qiagen DNeasy Blood extraction kit was used to purify genomic DNA from total PBMCs and tumor samples. PBMCs were collected pretreatment and during treatment and were isolated and stored as previously described. To estimate absolute template abundance from read counts, synthetic TCR analog templates were spiked into each PCR. The immunoSEQ assay was used to amplify TCRbeta CDR3 regions from genomic DNA with bias-controlled V and J gene primers. Rearranged TCRbeta segments were sequenced at approximately 20X coverage. On the authors' methods: Clustering was used to correct sequencing errors, and CDR3s were annotated against IMGT to assign V, D and J genes. Downstream analyses used only productive TCRbeta rearrangements, leaving out any out-of-frame or stop-codon sequences. To compute clonality, Shannon entropy was normalized by the log of the number of unique productive sequences and then subtracted from one. Fisher's exact test with Benjamini-Hochberg correction, at a threshold of adjusted p below 0.01, was used to find clones that differed between time points or between blood and tumor. TCRdb holds this immuneACCESS table with in-frame rearrangements only. Some clones are missing; in checked studies, unresolved V genes explain under half, and the rest has no known cause. The V and J calls and clone size were taken over from that table, and D and trimming were inferred from the DNA. The sample includes tens of thousands of clones, with about 90% observed a single time. The ten largest make up about 1% of the sample.

The entry originates in a study of PD-L1 blockade in urothelial cancer (dated by TCRdb to about 2017). Background on the whole study: Every patient began therapy in 2014 and was given atezolizumab 1,200 mg intravenously every 3 weeks. Pretreatment tumor samples, along with matched peripheral blood serially collected before and after atezolizumab treatment, were subjected to TCR sequencing. Patients had an ECOG performance status of 0 or 1 and had received between 0 and 3 prior chemotherapy regimens. An exploratory multi-omic analysis was conducted of the somatic, immune and clinical correlates of response to PD-L1 blockade with atezolizumab in urothelial cancer. Blood samples were analyzed at two time points: 3 weeks after treatment start (second dose) and 6 weeks after treatment start. Durable clinical benefit was achieved by nine patients but not by the remaining 20. In the same patients who had TCR sequencing, pretreatment tumors also underwent whole exome sequencing and RNA sequencing. Blood samples gave a median of around 140,000 T cells and roughly 83,000 unique TCRs, with a median clonality of approximately 0.08. Progression-free survival longer than 6 months counted as durable clinical benefit, and TCR features were additionally tested against both progression-free and overall survival. Pretreatment blood TCR-seq was available for about 28 patients, at least one posttreatment blood collection was obtained for about 24 patients, and tumor TCR-seq was available for about 24 patients. About 90% of the roughly 29 patients were males with bladder-origin urothelial cancer, and about 65% of the roughly 30 reported a prior smoking history. Points the paper makes about the study in general: At 3 weeks after the start of treatment, tumor-associated TCR clones in peripheral blood had expanded more in patients with durable benefit (n of about 20, p = 0.022). A pretreatment peripheral blood TCR clonality below the median was linked to improved progression-free and overall survival. Small sample size (n ≈ 28) and many exploratory analyses mean the results are intended to be hypothesis-generating.

The germline V gene supplies CDR1 SGHRS and CDR2 YFSETQ. Clipping removes 0 bases from V and 4 bases from J, with 9 as the unmatched junction base count. Taken from cysteine to phenylalanine, the CDR3 has 16 residues. This entry keeps only the CDR3 DNA: 48 bases, framed from base 1. This clonotype was sampled from a woman of 80 years or more with urothelial cancer. The chain uses TRBV5-1 and TRBJ1-1; 7 central nucleotides agree with TRBD1. The specimen was PBMCs, collected around atezolizumab (anti-PD-L1) treatment. The CDR3 sequence is CASSLVARTGPTEAFF. The sequence in DNA is TGCGCCAGCAGCTTGGTTGCCCGGACAGGTCCCACTGAAGCTTTCTTT.